The rows below give T cell receptor beta chains drawn from one sample of a study of pediatric ulcerative colitis. TCRdb keeps only in-frame clones here, not all; method: immunoSEQ multiplex PCR. The table shows some 37,000 clones, with 55% to 85% occurring only once. Source material: gut tissue. The source of these receptors is a boy between 10 and 17 years old with moderate ulcerative colitis. CDR3s include the opening cysteine and the closing phenylalanine or tryptophan. A D gene is named only where the DNA matches it firmly. A clone size is listed for some rows: how often the clone was seen (once, few, many), or a class if it is expanded.

few	TRBV10-3	TRBD1	TRBJ1-2	TGTGCCATCACCGGGACAGGGGGCGCGGACTATGGCTACACCTTC	CAITGTGGADYGYTF
few	TRBV6-5	NA	TRBJ1-1	TGTGCCAGCAGCCCCCCGGCGGGTAGTGAAGCTTTCTTT	CASSPPAGSEAFF
few	TRBV7-9	NA	TRBJ1-1	TGTGCCAGCAGCATTCAATCGGGGGGAGCTTTCTTT	CASSIQSGGAFF
NA	TRBV23-1	NA	TRBJ2-7	TGCGCCAGCAGTTCCCGGGAACCTAAACCCGAGCAGTACTTC	CASSSREPKPEQYF
NA	TRBV5-1	TRBD2	TRBJ2-7	TGCGCCAGCAGCCCCAGACTAGCGGATTACGAGCAGTACTTC	CASSPRLADYEQYF
NA	TRBV7-8	NA	TRBJ2-1	TGTGCCAGCAGCTCCCGCCGACTGGCGGGGGCTGACAATGAGCAGTTCTTC	CASSSRRLAGADNEQFF
NA	TRBV5-6	NA	TRBJ1-4	TGTGCCAGCAGCTTGGAAGGGCTGAATGAAAAACTGTTTTTT	CASSLEGLNEKLFF
NA	TRBV9	NA	TRBJ2-7	TGTGCCAGCAGCGTTTTGGACTCCTCCTACGAGCAGTACTTC	CASSVLDSSYEQYF
once	TRBV6-5	TRBD2	TRBJ2-1	TGTGCCAGCAGTTACAGTCTAGCGGGGTCGAAGTTCTTC	CASSYSLAGSKFF
medium-sized	TRBV7-8	NA	TRBJ2-1	TGTGCCAGCAGCTTAGGACCTGTTCGAAATGAGCAGTTCTTC	CASSLGPVRNEQFF
few	TRBV4-1	TRBD2	TRBJ2-3	TGCGCCAGCAGCCAATTTACTAGCGGGGGGGCCACAGATACGCAGTATTTT	CASSQFTSGGATDTQYF
NA	TRBV7-5	NA	TRBJ2-7	TGTGTCAGAAGCTTAGAGACAGACTACGAGCAGTACTTC	CVRSLETDYEQYF
few	TRBV4-1	TRBD2	TRBJ2-1	TGCGCCAGCAGCCCTCAACAGGACCCTAGGGCTAGCGGATACAATGAGCAGTTCTTC	CASSPQQDPRASGYNEQFF
NA	TRBV27	NA	TRBJ1-3	TGTGCCAGCAGTTTATCCCCGGGAACGGGAAACACCATATATTTT	CASSLSPGTGNTIYF
few	TRBV27	TRBD1	TRBJ2-7	TGTGCCAGCAGTTTTCTACAGGGGGGTAGCTCCTACGAGCAGTACTTC	CASSFLQGGSSYEQYF
NA	TRBV7-6	TRBD2	TRBJ2-3	TGTGCCAGCAGCTTAGCTGTAGCGGGGTGGGAAGATACGCAGTATTTT	CASSLAVAGWEDTQYF
NA	TRBV14	NA	TRBJ1-2	TGTGCCAGCAGCCCTCAACAGGCGCCTAACTATGGCTACACCTTC	CASSPQQAPNYGYTF
NA	TRBV7-9	NA	TRBJ2-3	TGTGCCAGCAGCCCATATACAGATACGCAGTATTTT	CASSPYTDTQYF
NA	TRBV29-1	TRBD1	TRBJ2-6	TGCAGCGTTGACAGTAGGACAGGAGTCTCTGGGGCCAACGTCCTGACTTTC	CSVDSRTGVSGANVLTF
NA	TRBV5-6	NA	TRBJ1-1	TGTGCCAGCACCGGCGGGGCGGAAAGCACTGAAGCTTTCTTT	CASTGGAESTEAFF
NA	TRBV5-4	NA	TRBJ2-5	TGTGCCAGCAGCTTGGCCCCGGACAGTTGGTGGTACTTC	CASSLAPDSWWYF
NA	TRBV4-1	TRBD2	TRBJ2-3	TGCGCCAGCAGCCAAGGGTGGACTAGCGGGGGTGCAGATACGCAGTATTTT	CASSQGWTSGGADTQYF
NA	TRBV7-2	NA	TRBJ1-3	TGTGCCAGCAGCTTATTAGCAGGGACTCCTGGAAACACCATATATTTT	CASSLLAGTPGNTIYF
NA	TRBV28	TRBD2	TRBJ2-7	TGTGCCAGCGGTGGACTAGTCAATTCCTACGAGCAGTACTTC	CASGGLVNSYEQYF
NA	TRBV5-4	TRBD2	TRBJ2-3	TGTGCCAGCAGCTTGTTGAGTGGACTAGCGGGAGGGGGCACAGATACGCAGTATTTT	CASSLLSGLAGGGTDTQYF
NA	TRBV7-2	NA	TRBJ2-2	TGTGCCAGCAGCTTTACGACGGGAAAATCGCTGTTTTTT	CASSFTTGKSLFF
NA	TRBV11-3	NA	TRBJ1-1	TGTGCCAGCAGCTTAGCCGCTAGCGGCCAAGCTTTCTTT	CASSLAASGQAFF
NA	TRBV2	NA	TRBJ2-3	TGTGCCAGTGGGTTTGGACGCGGGGCAGATACGCAGTATTTT	CASGFGRGADTQYF
few	TRBV11-3	NA	TRBJ2-3	TGTGCCAGCACGTTTATAGGTCGGACACCAGATACGCAGTATTTT	CASTFIGRTPDTQYF
NA	TRBV18	NA	TRBJ2-1	TGTGCCAGCTCACCACGAGTGGATGAGCAGTTCTTC	CASSPRVDEQFF
NA	TRBV28	NA	TRBJ2-6	TGTGCCAGCAATGCACTCTCTGGGGCCAACGTCCTGACTTTC	CASNALSGANVLTF
few	TRBV7-6	NA	TRBJ2-7	TGTGCCAGCAGCTCTCCCGGACTGCTCCTCGAGCAGTACTTC	CASSSPGLLLEQYF
NA	TRBV7-2	NA	TRBJ2-7	TGTGCCAGCAGCCGTCGCGTACAGGGCGAGCAGTACTTC	CASSRRVQGEQYF
NA	TRBV7-2	NA	TRBJ2-1	TGTGCCAGCAGCTTGGAAGCGAACTCCTACAATGAGCAGTTCTTC	CASSLEANSYNEQFF
NA	TRBV5-1	NA	TRBJ2-7	TGCGCCAGCAGCTTAGTTCCCCCGGACCAGGGAGTCGAGCAGTACTTC	CASSLVPPDQGVEQYF
NA	TRBV15	NA	TRBJ2-4	TGTGCCACCATCAGCGGGCCTATCAAAAACATTCAGTACTTC	CATISGPIKNIQYF
NA	TRBV28	NA	TRBJ1-5	TGTGCCAGCAGCCCAGATGGGCCCCAGCATTTT	CASSPDGPQHF
NA	TRBV6-6	NA	TRBJ1-2	TGTGCCAGCAGTTTATATTTACAAGCTAACTATGGCTACACCTTC	CASSLYLQANYGYTF
NA	TRBV5-1	NA	TRBJ2-1	TGCGCCAGCAGCTTGGGGGAATCCTACAATGAGCAGTTCTTC	CASSLGESYNEQFF
NA	TRBV7-6	NA	TRBJ2-1	TGTGCCAGCAGCTTACTGGACTACAATGAGCAGTTCTTC	CASSLLDYNEQFF
NA	TRBV7-2	NA	TRBJ2-3	TGTGCCAGCAGCCCGATCCCGGGAAGCACAGATACGCAGTATTTT	CASSPIPGSTDTQYF
few	TRBV11-2	NA	TRBJ2-7	TGTGCCAGCAGCCCGGAGCGCCGCTACGAGCAGTACTTC	CASSPERRYEQYF
once	TRBV2	TRBD2	TRBJ2-3	TGTGCCAGCAGTGGGGCGGGGGGATTCACAGATACGCAGTATTTT	CASSGAGGFTDTQYF
NA	TRBV2	NA	TRBJ2-1	TGTGCCAGCAGGTCGGATGTTGAGCAGTTCTTC	CASRSDVEQFF
NA	TRBV27	NA	TRBJ2-7	TGTGCCAGCACTCTGGGGGGCGAGCAGTACTTC	CASTLGGEQYF
NA	TRBV7-9	NA	TRBJ1-1	TGTGCCAGCAGCCTCCATATTCGGGAGCCGAACACTGAAGCTTTCTTT	CASSLHIREPNTEAFF
few	TRBV5-6	NA	TRBJ2-5	TGTGCCAGCAGCTCAACAGCGGAGACCCAGTACTTC	CASSSTAETQYF
NA	TRBV4-1	TRBD1	TRBJ2-7	TGCGCCAGCAGCCAAGGATTTAGGACAGGGGGTCGGGGCGAGCAGTACTTC	CASSQGFRTGGRGEQYF
once	TRBV4-2	TRBD2	TRBJ2-1	TGTGCCAGCAGCCAAGGGACTAGCGGGGGCGATAGCTACAATGAGCAGTTCTTC	CASSQGTSGGDSYNEQFF
NA	TRBV18	TRBD1	TRBJ1-6	TGTGCCAGCTCACGCGGACAGGCCTATAATTCACCCCTCCACTTT	CASSRGQAYNSPLHF
NA	TRBV6-1	NA	TRBJ2-7	TGTGCCAGCAACATCTACGAGCAGTACTTC	CASNIYEQYF
NA	TRBV4-2	TRBD2	TRBJ2-1	TGTGCCAGCAGCCGGAGCGCGGGGGAGAGCTCCTACAATGAGCAGTTCTTC	CASSRSAGESSYNEQFF
NA	TRBV30	NA	TRBJ1-2	TGTGCCTGGAGTGATGACATGAACCTTAACTATGGCTACACCTTC	CAWSDDMNLNYGYTF
NA	TRBV2	NA	TRBJ2-2	TGTGCCAGTACGGACGGACCGAACACCGGGGAGCTGTTTTTT	CASTDGPNTGELFF
medium-sized	TRBV4-1	TRBD1	TRBJ1-3	TGCGCCAGCAGCCAAGATAGGACAGGGGCGAACACCATATATTTT	CASSQDRTGANTIYF
few	TRBV25-1	TRBD1	TRBJ2-7	TGTGCCAGCAGTACCCCGGGACAGGCAATGATCTACGAGCAGTACTTC	CASSTPGQAMIYEQYF